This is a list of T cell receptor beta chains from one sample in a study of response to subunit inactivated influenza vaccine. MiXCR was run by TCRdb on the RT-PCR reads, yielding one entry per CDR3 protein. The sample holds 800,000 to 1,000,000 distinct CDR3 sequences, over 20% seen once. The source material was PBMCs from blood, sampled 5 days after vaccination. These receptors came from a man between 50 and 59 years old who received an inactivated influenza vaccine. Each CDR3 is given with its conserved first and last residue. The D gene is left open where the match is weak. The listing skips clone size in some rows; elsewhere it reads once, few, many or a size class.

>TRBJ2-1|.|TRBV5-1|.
CASSLGSRAYNEQFF
TGCGCCAGCAGCTTGGGTTCCCGGGCCTACAATGAGCAGTTCTTC
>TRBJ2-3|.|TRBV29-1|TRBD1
CSGATGNTDTQYF
TGCAGCGGGGCGACAGGGAATACAGATACGCAGTATTTT
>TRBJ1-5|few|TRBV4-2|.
CASSQDFPSGSNQPQHF
TGTGCCAGCAGCCAAGATTTCCCCTCAGGGAGCAATCAGCCCCAGCATTTT
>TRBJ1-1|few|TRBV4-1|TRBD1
CASSQDDRGNTEAFF
TGCGCCAGCAGCCAAGATGACAGGGGAAACACTGAAGCTTTCTTT
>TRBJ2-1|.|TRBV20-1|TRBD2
CSVRGGFPYNEQFF
TGCAGTGTAAGGGGAGGGTTCCCATACAATGAGCAGTTCTTC
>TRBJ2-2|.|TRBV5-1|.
CASSFGTDDTGELFF
TGCGCCAGCAGCTTTGGGACGGACGATACCGGGGAGCTGTTTTTT
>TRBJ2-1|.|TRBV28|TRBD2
CASSLSPSGRVHEQFF
TGTGCCAGCAGCCTGTCTCCTAGCGGGAGGGTACATGAGCAGTTCTTC
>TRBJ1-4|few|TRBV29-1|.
CSALAGQGEKLFF
TGCAGCGCCTTGGCGGGGCAGGGAGAAAAACTGTTTTTT
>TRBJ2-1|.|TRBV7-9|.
CASSFTPAEQFF
TGTGCCAGCAGCTTCACTCCGGCTGAGCAGTTCTTC
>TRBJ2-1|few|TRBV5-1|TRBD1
CASSITGTGTYNEQFF
TGCGCCAGCAGCATTACCGGGACAGGTACCTACAATGAGCAGTTCTTC
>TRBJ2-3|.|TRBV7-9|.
CASSFGQISTDTQYF
TGTGCCAGCAGCTTCGGGCAGATCAGCACAGATACGCAGTATTTT
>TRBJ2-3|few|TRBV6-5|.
CASTALDTQYF
TGTGCCAGCACCGCGCTGGATACGCAGTATTTT
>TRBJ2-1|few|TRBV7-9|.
CASSLALVGEQFF
TGTGCCAGCAGCTTAGCATTGGTAGGGGAGCAGTTCTTC
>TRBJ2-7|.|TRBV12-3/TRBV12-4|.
CASMSSYEQYF
TGTGCCAGCATGAGTTCCTACGAGCAGTACTTC
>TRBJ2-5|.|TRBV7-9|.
CASSIPYSNQETQYF
TGTGCCAGCAGCATCCCGTACAGTAACCAAGAGACCCAGTACTTC
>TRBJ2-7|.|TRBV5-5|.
CASSLGQAINGYEQYF
TGTGCCAGCAGCTTGGGACAGGCGATAAACGGATACGAGCAGTACTTC
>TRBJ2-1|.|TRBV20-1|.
CSARVGSGGYNEQFF
TGCAGTGCTAGAGTCGGGTCAGGGGGGTACAATGAGCAGTTCTTC
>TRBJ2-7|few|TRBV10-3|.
CAISETNEQYF
TGTGCCATCAGTGAGACGAACGAGCAGTACTTC
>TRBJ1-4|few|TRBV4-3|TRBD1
CASSLSGTGHEKLFF
TGCGCCAGCAGCCTCTCCGGGACAGGGCATGAAAAACTGTTTTTT
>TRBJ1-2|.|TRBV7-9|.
CASSLDQRNYGYTF
TGTGCCAGCAGCTTGGATCAGAGAAACTATGGCTACACCTTC
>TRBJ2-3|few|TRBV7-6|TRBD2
CASGPRGGLDTQYF
TGTGCCAGCGGACCGCGGGGGGGCCTGGATACGCAGTATTTT
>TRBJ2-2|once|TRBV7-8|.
CASSSGPATGELFF
TGTGCCAGCAGCTCCGGACCAGCCACCGGGGAGCTGTTTTTT
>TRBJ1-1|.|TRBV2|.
CASSEQGLNTEAFF
TGTGCCAGCAGCGAACAGGGCTTGAACACTGAAGCTTTCTTT
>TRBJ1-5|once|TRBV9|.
CASSPSGGAGNQPQHF
TGTGCCAGCAGCCCCAGTGGGGGGGCCGGCAATCAGCCCCAGCATTTT
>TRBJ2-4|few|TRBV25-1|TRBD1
CASRSGTGGQNIQYF
TGTGCCAGCAGATCCGGGACAGGGGGTCAAAACATTCAGTACTTC
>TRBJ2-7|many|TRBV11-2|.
CASSGGNYEQYF
TGTGCCAGCAGCGGAGGGAACTACGAGCAGTACTTC
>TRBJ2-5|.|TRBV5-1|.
CASSLGGDWETQYF
TGCGCCAGCAGCCTGGGGGGAGATTGGGAGACCCAGTACTTC
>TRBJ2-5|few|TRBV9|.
CASSTGLAQETQYF
TGTGCCAGCAGCACGGGACTGGCGCAAGAGACCCAGTACTTC
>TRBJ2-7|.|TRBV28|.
CASTGQVREQYF
TGTGCCAGCACAGGGCAGGTACGCGAGCAGTACTTC
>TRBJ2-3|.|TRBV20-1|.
CSAKGHSTDTQYF
TGCAGTGCTAAGGGACATTCCACAGATACGCAGTATTTT
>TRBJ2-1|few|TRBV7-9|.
CATIWLGYNEQFF
TGTGCCACCATTTGGCTCGGCTACAATGAGCAGTTCTTC
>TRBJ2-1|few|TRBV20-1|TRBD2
CSARARTSGGFFSYNEQFF
TGCAGTGCTAGAGCCCGGACTAGCGGGGGGTTTTTCTCCTACAATGAGCAGTTCTTC
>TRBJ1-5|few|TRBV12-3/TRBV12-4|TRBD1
CASRNRGLGPQHF
TGTGCCAGCAGGAACAGGGGGCTAGGGCCCCAGCATTTT
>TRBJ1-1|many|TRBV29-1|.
CSVDSSRQDEAFF
TGCAGCGTTGATAGCTCGCGGCAGGATGAAGCTTTCTTT
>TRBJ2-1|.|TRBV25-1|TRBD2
CASTGRPYNEQFF
TGTGCCAGCACCGGGAGGCCTTACAATGAGCAGTTCTTC